Below, 25 T cell receptor beta chains from the same sample are listed, as sequenced in a study of blood T cell repertoires in COVID-19. Produced via immunoSEQ multiplex PCR; TCRdb's table is partial and in-frame only. This sample has hundreds of thousands of clones, with around nine tenths found just once. Sequencing was performed on PBMCs or T cells enriched from blood (not recorded which). The receptors come from a woman aged 55-75 years who had recovered from COVID-19.

The V call is TRBV27, the J call TRBJ1-2; the D is unclear. This CDR3 contains 13 residues. Trimming left V 0 bases short and J 8 bases short, with 10 bases between. Germline lookup yields CDR1 MNHEY and CDR2 SMNVEV (reference sequence). CDR3 nucleotide sequence: TGTGCCAGCAGTTTATCGATAACATGGGGCTACACCTTC. It codes for CASSLSITWGYTF.

The CDR3 region has the DNA TGTGCCAGCAGCACGTCACTAGCGGGGGGGAAAGATACGCAGTATTTT. Its translation is CASSTSLAGGKDTQYF. The chain links TRBV2 to TRBJ2-3; TRBD2 aligns across 13 bases. CDR1 and CDR2 (germline): SNHLY, FYNNEI. J gave up 5 bases and V 6 bases, and 8 bases lay outside the gene matches. The CDR3 is 16 amino acids.

This chain joins TRBV28 and TRBJ2-7; possibly TRBD1 for D (5 bases). This CDR3 is built from 14 residues. Trimming pared 5 bases from V and 3 bases from J, leaving 14 bases between. From germline, CDR1 is MDHEN and CDR2 SYDVKM. The CDR3 region is CASSELRDYYEQYV. Here the CDR3 DNA reads TGTGCCAGCAGTGAGCTCAGGGATTACTACGAGCAGTACGTC.

This clone was counted a single time. This sequence joins TRBV4-1 and TRBJ2-1, with TRBD2 matching over 10 bases. Germline V gives CDR1 MGHRA, CDR2 YSYEKL. The CDR3 contains 15 residues. With 5 bases clipped from V and 4 bases from J, the junction kept 5 bases outside the gene matches. CDR3 residues: CASSRTSGAYNEQFF. The CDR3, as DNA: TGCGCCAGCAGCAGGACTAGCGGAGCTTACAATGAGCAGTTCTTC.

A few counts support this clone. V gene TRBV4-1 combines with J gene TRBJ1-6; TRBD1 might be the D (6 bases). Trimming took 1 base from V and 7 from J, leaving 14 bases between them. CDR1 is MGHRA and CDR2 is YSYEKL in the germline V gene. CDR3 length: 16 residues. CDR3 sequence (DNA): TGCGCCAGCAGCCAAGTAATCGGGGGGCGGAATTCACCCCTCCACTTT. As protein: CASSQVIGGRNSPLHF.

CDR3 in amino acids: CASSTTGGAGGELFF. CDR3 nucleotide sequence: TGTGCCAGCAGCACGACAGGGGGCGCGGGCGGGGAGCTGTTTTTT. The genes are TRBV3-1 (or the pseudogene TRBV3-2) and TRBJ2-2; 10 bases match TRBD1. The CDR3 is made up of 15 amino acids. Germline CDR1 and CDR2: LGHDT and YNNKEL (reference sequence). V lost 5 bases and J lost 7; bases outside the gene matches: 7.

V gene TRBV5-1 combines with J gene TRBJ1-2; D is perhaps TRBD1 (5 bases). Per the germline V gene, CDR1 is SGHRS and CDR2 is YFSETQ. V was shortened by 5 bases and J by 3 bases, with 14 bases between the two germline ends. This CDR3 spans 14 amino acids. CDR3 sequence reads: CASRKQVSDYGYTF. The CDR3 nucleotides are TGCGCCAGCAGAAAACAGGTCAGCGACTATGGCTACACCTTC. Filled out from reference TRBV5-1 and TRBJ1-2, the complete variable domain reads KAGVTQTPRYLIKTRGQQVTLSCSPISGHRSVSWYQQTPGQGLQFLFEYFSETQRNKGNFPGRFSGRQFSNSRSEMNVSTLELGDSALYLCASRKQVSDYGYTFGSGTRLTVV.

The chain is built from TRBV7-2 and TRBJ2-3; 8 bases line up with TRBD2. Germline-derived CDR1 and CDR2 are SGHTA and FQGNSA. This CDR3 is 18 amino acids long. Germline trimming cut 2 bases from V and 6 bases from J; bases unmatched to any gene: 16. The CDR3 nucleotides are TGTGCCAGCAGCTTAAGGCCGAGGGTCGGGGGGGCCATGGATACGCAGTATTTT. Its translation is CASSLRPRVGGAMDTQYF.

The chain combines TRBV11-2 with TRBJ2-5, with D unresolved. V lost 2 bases to trimming and J lost 4 bases, with 8 bases between them. The CDR3 is made up of 13 amino acids. The germline V gene has CDR1 SGHAT and CDR2 FQNNGV. The CDR3 reads CASSLSLLETQYF. The CDR3 DNA is TGTGCCAGCAGCTTATCGCTATTAGAGACCCAGTACTTC.

A single count supports this clone. The CDR3 DNA reads TGTGCCAGCAGCCAGGACGACAGGCGCAATGGCTACACCTTC. Protein sequence: CASSQDDRRNGYTF. The chain links TRBV3-1 (or the pseudogene TRBV3-2) to TRBJ1-2, with D possibly being TRBD1 (6 bases). Germline loops: CDR1 LGHDT, CDR2 YNNKEL (reference sequence). CDR3 length: 14 residues. V was trimmed by 3 bases and J by 6 bases, leaving 14 bases between them.

The chain is built from TRBV7-2 and TRBJ1-2, with a possible D match to TRBD1 (5 bases). This CDR3 region has 16 residues. Trimming pared 1 base from V and 4 bases from J, leaving 16 bases between. Per the germline V gene, CDR1 is SGHTA and CDR2 is FQGNSA. The CDR3 protein is CASSLGGWTRTYGYTF. The CDR3 DNA sequence: TGTGCCAGCAGCTTAGGCGGATGGACAAGAACCTATGGCTACACCTTC.

The J gene is TRBJ1-1, the V gene TRBV19; D uncertain. V lost 2 bases and J 1 base, leaving 5 bases between the germline ends. The V gene's germline CDR1 is LNHDA and CDR2 SQIVND (reference sequence). This CDR3 region has 13 residues. The CDR3 DNA reads TGTGCCAGTAGTATAAGCACGAACACTGAAGCTTTCTTT. Translated: CASSISTNTEAFF.

Here the CDR3 reads CASSQGGLQETQYF. The CDR3 DNA reads as TGTGCCAGCAGCCAGGGGGGGCTCCAAGAGACCCAGTACTTC. The genes are TRBV4-2 and TRBJ2-5; tentatively, D is TRBD2 (7 bases). The CDR3 spans 14 residues. Trimming removed 3 bases at V and 1 base at J, with 9 bases between. CDR1 LGHNA and CDR2 YNFKEQ come from the germline V gene.

The chain links TRBV19 to TRBJ2-3; 13 bases match TRBD2. Germline values: CDR1 LNHDA, CDR2 SQIVND (reference sequence). The CDR3 loop spans 16 amino acids. With V trimmed by 3 bases and J by 2 bases, 2 bases remained unmatched. CDR3 in amino acids: CASSMGLAGNTDTQYF. CDR3 DNA: TGTGCCAGTAGTATGGGACTAGCGGGGAACACAGATACGCAGTATTTT.

This sequence joins TRBV12-5 and TRBJ2-7; unclear D gene. The CDR3 totals 15 residues. The germline V gene has CDR1 LGHNT and CDR2 FRNRAP. V lost 1 base, J lost 7 bases, and 17 bases lay in between. CDR3 in DNA: TGTGCTAGTGGTTTGGCCCGGGTATCCGCCTGGGAGCAGTACTTC. It is translated as CASGLARVSAWEQYF.

This rearrangement joins TRBV25-1 to TRBJ1-4; D is perhaps TRBD1 (5 bases). Germline assignment: CDR1 MGHDK and CDR2 SYGVNS. Trimming left V 4 bases short and J 5 bases short, with 14 bases between. The CDR3 extends over 15 amino acids. The CDR3 loop reads CASSASTGENEKLFF. CDR3 bases: TGTGCCAGCAGTGCCTCGACGGGGGAAAATGAAAAACTGTTTTTT.

This chain joins TRBV14 and TRBJ1-1; D remains unclear. CDR1 and CDR2 from the germline V gene are SGHDN and FVKESK. Trimming pared 1 base from V and 4 bases from J, leaving 13 bases between. The CDR3 totals 15 residues. CDR3 protein: CASSQVPLAGTEAFF. For the CDR3, the DNA is TGTGCCAGCAGCCAAGTCCCTCTCGCGGGCACTGAAGCTTTCTTT.

This clone appeared once. The J gene is TRBJ1-1, the V gene TRBV2, with D possibly TRBD1 on 6 matching bases. This CDR3 spans 11 amino acids. Germline V CDR1 and CDR2: SNHLY, FYNNEI. The V and J ends lost 4 bases and 9 bases respectively, with 9 bases between them. CDR3 sequence: CASSVQGKAFF. The CDR3 nucleotides are TGTGCCAGCAGTGTACAGGGAAAAGCTTTCTTT.

This sequence joins TRBV3-1 (or the pseudogene TRBV3-2) and TRBJ2-2, with a possible D match to TRBD2 (6 bases). In germline, CDR1 is LGHDT, CDR2 YNNKEL (reference sequence). CDR3 length: 17 residues. V was trimmed by 0 bases and J by 1 base, leaving 12 bases between them. The CDR3, as DNA: TGTGCCAGCAGCCAAGATCTGGCGGGACTGAACACCGGGGAGCTGTTTTTT. Protein: CASSQDLAGLNTGELFF.

The table lists this clone with a few counts. The CDR3 sequence: CASSLVASKSYEQYF. The CDR3 DNA reads TGTGCCAGCAGCTTAGTAGCGTCGAAATCCTACGAGCAGTACTTC. The chain recombines TRBV13 with TRBJ2-7, with a weak D call TRBD2 (5 bases). Trimming left V 1 base short and J 1 base short, with 11 bases between. Germline loops: CDR1 PRHDT, CDR2 FYEKMQ (reference sequence). The CDR3 covers 15 residues. The full variable domain, rest sourced from reference TRBV13 and TRBJ2-7, is AAGVIQSPRHLIKEKRETATLKCYPIPRHDTVYWYQQGPGQDPQFLISFYEKMQSDKGSIPDRFSAQQFSDYHSELNMSSLELGDSALYFCASSLVASKSYEQYFGPGTRLTVT.

V gene TRBV19 combines with J gene TRBJ1-6, with unresolved D. This CDR3 comprises 13 residues. Per germline, CDR1 LNHDA and CDR2 SQIVND (reference sequence). Trimming left V 10 bases short and J 4 bases short, with 11 bases between. In nucleotides, the CDR3 is TGTGCCACCCGTCCGGTTTATAATTCACCCCTCCACTTT. It specifies CATRPVYNSPLHF.

This sequence joins TRBV9 and TRBJ1-1, with D possibly matching TRBD1 (5 bases). Looked up from germline, CDR1 is SGDLS and CDR2 is YYNGEE. The CDR3 is 14 amino acids. The V and J ends lost 2 bases and 4 bases respectively, with 12 bases between them. The CDR3 nucleotides read TGTGCCAGCAGCGTCAGGGCTGAGAGCACTGAAGCTTTCTTT. It codes for CASSVRAESTEAFF. Combining the CDR3 with reference TRBV9 and TRBJ1-1 gives the whole variable domain DSGVTQTPKHLITATGQRVTLRCSPRSGDLSVYWYQQSLDQGLQFLIQYYNGEERAKGNILERFSAQQFPDLHSELNLSSLELGDSALYFCASSVRAESTEAFFGQGTRLTVV.

This clone was detected only a few times. Compared with germline, one end of the junction differs, possibly owing to a read error. The chain joins TRBV5-4 to TRBJ2-7; possibly TRBD2 for D (6 bases). The germline V gene encodes CDR1 SGHNT and CDR2 YYREEE (reference sequence). This CDR3 spans 13 amino acids. CDR3 sequence (DNA): TGTGCCAGCAGCCAATCCGGGGGACGCATGGGGATTTTC. Its translation: CASSQSGGRMGIF. The whole variable domain, remainder taken from reference TRBV5-4 and TRBJ2-7, is ETGVTQSPTHLIKTRGQQVTLRCSSQSGHNTVSWYQQALGQGPQFIFQYYREEENGRGNFPPRFSGLQFPNYSSELNVNALELDDSALYLCASSQSGGRMGIFGPGTRLTVT.

The genes are TRBV20-1 and TRBJ2-5; TRBD1 aligns across 10 bases. Germline trimming cut 3 bases from V and 7 bases from J; bases unmatched to any gene: 11. CDR1 DFQATT and CDR2 SNEGSKA come from the germline V gene (reference sequence). The length of the CDR3 is 15 residues. DNA of the CDR3: TGCAGTGCTAGTCGGGACAGGGGTGATGGAGTGACCCAGTACTTC. This sequence encodes CSASRDRGDGVTQYF.

The rearrangement joins TRBV6-5 to TRBJ1-3; TRBD1 matches at 7 bases. The CDR3 contains 15 residues. J gave up 2 bases and V 6 bases, and 7 bases lay outside the gene matches. CDR1 is MNHEY and CDR2 is SVGAGI in the germline V gene. This chain's CDR3 is CASRLTGATGNTIYF. The CDR3 coding sequence is TGTGCCAGCAGACTAACAGGGGCGACTGGAAACACCATATATTTT.